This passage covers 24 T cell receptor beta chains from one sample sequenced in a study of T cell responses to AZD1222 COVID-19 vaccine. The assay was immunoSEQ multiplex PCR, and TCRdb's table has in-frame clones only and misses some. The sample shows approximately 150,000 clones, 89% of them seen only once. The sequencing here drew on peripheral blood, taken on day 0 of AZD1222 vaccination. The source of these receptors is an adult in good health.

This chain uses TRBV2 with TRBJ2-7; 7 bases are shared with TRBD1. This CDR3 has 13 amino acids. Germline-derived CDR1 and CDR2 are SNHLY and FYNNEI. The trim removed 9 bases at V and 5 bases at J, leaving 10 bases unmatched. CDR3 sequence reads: CASHTGVGHEQYF. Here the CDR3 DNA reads TGTGCCAGTCATACAGGGGTTGGACACGAGCAGTACTTC.

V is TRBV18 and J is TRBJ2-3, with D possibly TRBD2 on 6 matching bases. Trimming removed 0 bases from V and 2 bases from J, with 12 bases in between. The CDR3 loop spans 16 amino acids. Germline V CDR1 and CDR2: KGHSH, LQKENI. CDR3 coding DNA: TGTGCCAGCTCACCACCAGTGGCGGGGCCCACAGATACGCAGTATTTT. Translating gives CASSPPVAGPTDTQYF.

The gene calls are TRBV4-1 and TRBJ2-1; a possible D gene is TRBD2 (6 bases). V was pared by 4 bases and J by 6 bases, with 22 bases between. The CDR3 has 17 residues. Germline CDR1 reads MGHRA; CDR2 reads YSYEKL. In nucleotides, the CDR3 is TGCGCCAGCAGCCCCCAACCCTCTAGCGTCCCCCCCAATGAGCAGTTCTTC. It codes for CASSPQPSSVPPNEQFF.

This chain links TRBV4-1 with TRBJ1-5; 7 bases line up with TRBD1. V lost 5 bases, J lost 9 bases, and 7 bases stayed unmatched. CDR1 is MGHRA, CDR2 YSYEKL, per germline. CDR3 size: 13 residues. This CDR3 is CASSEQGLRPQHF. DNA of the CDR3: TGCGCCAGCAGCGAACAGGGGCTAAGGCCCCAGCATTTT.

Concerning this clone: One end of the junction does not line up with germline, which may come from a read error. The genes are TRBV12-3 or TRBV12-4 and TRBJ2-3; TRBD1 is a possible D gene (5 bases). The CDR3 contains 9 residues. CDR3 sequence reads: CASSPGHVF. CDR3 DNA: TGTGCCAGCAGTCCCGGACACGTGTTT.

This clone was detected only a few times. CDR3 nucleotide sequence: TGTGCCAGCAGTTCAGGTTCCTTAGAGCAGTACTTC. Its protein product is CASSSGSLEQYF. This chain links TRBV28 with TRBJ2-7, with D hard to call. CDR3 size: 12 residues. CDR1 and CDR2 (germline): MDHEN, SYDVKM. Deletions cut 4 bases from V and 7 bases from J, with 11 bases between.

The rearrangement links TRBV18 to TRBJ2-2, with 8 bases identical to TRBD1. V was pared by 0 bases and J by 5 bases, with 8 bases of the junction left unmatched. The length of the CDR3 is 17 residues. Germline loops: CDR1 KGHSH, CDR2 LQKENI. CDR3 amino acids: CASSPPSIRGLTGELFF. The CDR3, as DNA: TGTGCCAGCTCACCACCGTCTATCAGGGGGCTGACCGGGGAGCTGTTTTTT.

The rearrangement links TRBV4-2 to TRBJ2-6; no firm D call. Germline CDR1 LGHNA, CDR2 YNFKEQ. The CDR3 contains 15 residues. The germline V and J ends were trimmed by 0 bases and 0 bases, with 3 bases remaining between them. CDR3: CASSQEGSGANVLTF. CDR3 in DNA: TGTGCCAGCAGCCAAGAGGGCTCTGGGGCCAACGTCCTGACTTTC.

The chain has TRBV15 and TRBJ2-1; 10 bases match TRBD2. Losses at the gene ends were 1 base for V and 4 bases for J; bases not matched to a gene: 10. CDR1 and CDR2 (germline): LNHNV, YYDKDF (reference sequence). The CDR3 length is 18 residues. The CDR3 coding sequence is TGTGCCACCAGCAGAGTTGTATATAGGACTAGCGGATACAATGAGCAGTTCTTC. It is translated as CATSRVVYRTSGYNEQFF.

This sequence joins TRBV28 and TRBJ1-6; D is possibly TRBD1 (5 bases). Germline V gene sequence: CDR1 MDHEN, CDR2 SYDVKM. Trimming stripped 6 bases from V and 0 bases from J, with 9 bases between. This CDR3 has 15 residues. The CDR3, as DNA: TGTGCCAGCAGCCCCAGGGTCTCCTATAATTCACCCCTCCACTTT. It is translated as CASSPRVSYNSPLHF.

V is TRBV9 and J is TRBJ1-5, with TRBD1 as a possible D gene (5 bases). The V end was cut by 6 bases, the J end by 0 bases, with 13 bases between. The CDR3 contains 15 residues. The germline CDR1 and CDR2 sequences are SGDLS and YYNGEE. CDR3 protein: CASTATADSNQPQHF. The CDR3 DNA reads TGTGCCAGCACCGCGACAGCCGATAGCAATCAGCCCCAGCATTTT.

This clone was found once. This CDR3 is CASSSGLAGTYEQYF. The CDR3 bases are TGTGCCAGCAGCTCGGGACTAGCGGGCACCTACGAGCAGTACTTC. The V call is TRBV5-5, the J call TRBJ2-7, with TRBD2 matching 12 bases. V shed 3 bases, J shed 2 bases, and the junction held 3 bases outside the gene matches. CDR1 and CDR2 from the germline V gene are SGHKS and YYEKEE (reference sequence). There are 15 residues in the CDR3.

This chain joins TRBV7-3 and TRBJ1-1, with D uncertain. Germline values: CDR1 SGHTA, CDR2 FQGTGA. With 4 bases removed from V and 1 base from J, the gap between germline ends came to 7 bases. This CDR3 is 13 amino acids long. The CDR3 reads CASSWGGNTEAFF. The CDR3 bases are TGTGCCAGCAGCTGGGGAGGGAACACTGAAGCTTTCTTT.

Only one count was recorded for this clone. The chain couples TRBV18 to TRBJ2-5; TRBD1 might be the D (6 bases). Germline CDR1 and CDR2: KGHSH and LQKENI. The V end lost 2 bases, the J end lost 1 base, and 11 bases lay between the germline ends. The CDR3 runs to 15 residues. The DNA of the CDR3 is TGTGCCAGCTCACCAAATTGGGGGCCCCAAGAGACCCAGTACTTC. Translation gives CASSPNWGPQETQYF.

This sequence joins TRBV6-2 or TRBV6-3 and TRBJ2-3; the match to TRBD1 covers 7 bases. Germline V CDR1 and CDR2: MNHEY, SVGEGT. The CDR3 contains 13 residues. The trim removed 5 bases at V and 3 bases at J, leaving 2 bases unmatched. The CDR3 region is CASSDRETDTQYF. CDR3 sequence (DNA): TGTGCCAGCAGTGACAGGGAGACAGATACGCAGTATTTT.

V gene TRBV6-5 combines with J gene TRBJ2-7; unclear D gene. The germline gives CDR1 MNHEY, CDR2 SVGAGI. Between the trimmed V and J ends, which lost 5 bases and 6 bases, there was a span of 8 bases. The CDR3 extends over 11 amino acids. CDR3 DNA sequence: TGTGCCAGCAGTCAACGTGGCGAGCAGTACTTC. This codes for CASSQRGEQYF.

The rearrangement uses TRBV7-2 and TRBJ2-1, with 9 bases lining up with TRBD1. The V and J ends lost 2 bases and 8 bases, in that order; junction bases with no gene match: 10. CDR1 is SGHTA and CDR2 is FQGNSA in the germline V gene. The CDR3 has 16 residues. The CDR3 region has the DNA TGTGCCAGCAGCTTAAACGCGGGACAGGGATCACATGAGCAGTTCTTC. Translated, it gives CASSLNAGQGSHEQFF. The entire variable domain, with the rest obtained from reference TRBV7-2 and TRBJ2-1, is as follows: GAGVSQSPSNKVTEKGKDVELRCDPISGHTALYWYRQSLGQGLEFLIYFQGNSAPDKSGLPSDRFSAERTGGSVSTLTIQRTQQEDSAVYLCASSLNAGQGSHEQFFGPGTRLTVL.

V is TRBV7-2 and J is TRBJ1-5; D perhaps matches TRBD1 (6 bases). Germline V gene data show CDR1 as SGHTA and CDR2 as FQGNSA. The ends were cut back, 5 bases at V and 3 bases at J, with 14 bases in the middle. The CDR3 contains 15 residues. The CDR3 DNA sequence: TGTGCCAGCAGCATACAGGGAGGGATCAATCAGCCCCAGCATTTT. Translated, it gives CASSIQGGINQPQHF.

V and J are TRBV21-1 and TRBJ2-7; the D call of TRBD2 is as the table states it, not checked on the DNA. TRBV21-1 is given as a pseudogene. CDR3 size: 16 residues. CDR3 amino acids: CASSKGSGDSCVEQYF. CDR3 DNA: TGTGCCAGCAGCAAAGGTTCGGGGGATTCCTGTGTCGAGCAGTACTTC.

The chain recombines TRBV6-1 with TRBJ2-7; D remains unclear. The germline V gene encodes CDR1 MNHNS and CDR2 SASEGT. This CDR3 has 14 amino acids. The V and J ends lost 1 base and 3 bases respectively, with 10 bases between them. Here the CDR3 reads CASSEDGPFYEQYF. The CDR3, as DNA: TGTGCCAGCAGTGAAGATGGCCCCTTCTACGAGCAGTACTTC.

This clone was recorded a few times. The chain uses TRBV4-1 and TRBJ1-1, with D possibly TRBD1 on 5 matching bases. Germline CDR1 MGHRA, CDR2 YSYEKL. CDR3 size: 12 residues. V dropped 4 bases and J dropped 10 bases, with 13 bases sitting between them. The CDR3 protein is CASSPLAGRAFF. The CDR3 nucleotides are TGCGCCAGCAGCCCCCTGGCAGGGCGAGCTTTCTTT.

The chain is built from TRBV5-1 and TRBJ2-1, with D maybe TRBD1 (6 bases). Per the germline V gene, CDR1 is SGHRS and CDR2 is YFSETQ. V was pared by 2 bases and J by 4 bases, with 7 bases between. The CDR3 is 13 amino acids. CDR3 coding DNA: TGCGCCAGCAGCTTAGGACAGTACAATGAGCAGTTCTTC. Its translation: CASSLGQYNEQFF.

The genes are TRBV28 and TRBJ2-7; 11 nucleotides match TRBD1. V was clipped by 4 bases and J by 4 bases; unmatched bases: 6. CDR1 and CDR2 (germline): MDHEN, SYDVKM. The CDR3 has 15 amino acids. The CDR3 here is CASSSPGQGVYEQYF. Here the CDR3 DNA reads TGTGCCAGCAGTTCCCCGGGACAGGGGGTTTACGAGCAGTACTTC.

CDR3 sequence: CASSYLGQGNEKLFF. Here the CDR3 DNA reads TGTGCCAGCAGTTACCTCGGACAGGGAAATGAAAAACTGTTTTTT. The chain uses TRBV6-5 and TRBJ1-4, with 8 positions matching TRBD1. V lost 2 bases to trimming and J lost 5 bases; unmatched junction nucleotides: 4. Germline V gives CDR1 MNHEY, CDR2 SVGAGI. CDR3 length: 15 amino acids.